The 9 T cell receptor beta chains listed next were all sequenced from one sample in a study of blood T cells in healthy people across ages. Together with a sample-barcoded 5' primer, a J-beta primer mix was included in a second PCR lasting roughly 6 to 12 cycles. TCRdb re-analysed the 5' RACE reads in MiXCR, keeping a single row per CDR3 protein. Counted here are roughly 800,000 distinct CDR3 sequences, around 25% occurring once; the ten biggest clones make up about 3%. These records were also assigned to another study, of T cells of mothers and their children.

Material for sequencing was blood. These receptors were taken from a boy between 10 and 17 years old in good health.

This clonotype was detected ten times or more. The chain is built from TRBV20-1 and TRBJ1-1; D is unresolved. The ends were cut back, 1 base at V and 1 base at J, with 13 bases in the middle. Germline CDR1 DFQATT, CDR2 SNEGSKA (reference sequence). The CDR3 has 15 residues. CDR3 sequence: CSARGAQESNTEAFF. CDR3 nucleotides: TGCAGTGCTAGAGGAGCCCAGGAATCGAACACTGAAGCTTTCTTT.

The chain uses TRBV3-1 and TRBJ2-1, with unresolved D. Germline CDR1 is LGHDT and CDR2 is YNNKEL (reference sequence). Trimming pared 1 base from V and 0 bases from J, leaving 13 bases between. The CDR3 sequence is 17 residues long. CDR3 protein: CASSQGVWGSSYNEQFF. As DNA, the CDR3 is TGTGCCAGCAGCCAAGGGGTCTGGGGAAGCTCCTACAATGAGCAGTTCTTC.

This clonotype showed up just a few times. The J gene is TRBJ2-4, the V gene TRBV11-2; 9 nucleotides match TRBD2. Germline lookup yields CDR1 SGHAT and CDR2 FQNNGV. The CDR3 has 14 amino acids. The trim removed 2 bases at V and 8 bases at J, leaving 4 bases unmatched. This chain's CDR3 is CASSLLAGRDIQYF. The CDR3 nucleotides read TGTGCCAGCAGCTTACTAGCGGGGAGAGACATTCAGTACTTC.

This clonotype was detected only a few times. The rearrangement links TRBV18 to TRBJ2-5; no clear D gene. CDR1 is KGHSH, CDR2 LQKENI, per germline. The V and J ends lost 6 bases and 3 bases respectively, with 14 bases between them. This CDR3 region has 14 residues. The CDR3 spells CASSSYGSEETQYF. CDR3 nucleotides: TGTGCCAGCTCGTCCTACGGGTCGGAAGAGACCCAGTACTTC.

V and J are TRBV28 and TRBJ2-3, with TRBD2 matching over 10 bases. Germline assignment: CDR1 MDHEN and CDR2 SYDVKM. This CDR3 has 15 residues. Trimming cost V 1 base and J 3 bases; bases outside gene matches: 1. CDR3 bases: TGTGCCAGCAGTTTATCACTAGCGGGAACAGATACGCAGTATTTT. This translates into CASSLSLAGTDTQYF.

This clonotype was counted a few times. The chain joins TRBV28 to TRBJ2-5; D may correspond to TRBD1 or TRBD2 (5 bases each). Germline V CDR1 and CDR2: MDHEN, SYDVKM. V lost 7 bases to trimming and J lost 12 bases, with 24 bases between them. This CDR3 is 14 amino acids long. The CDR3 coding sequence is TGTGCCAGCACCCCCAATATCTCCGGGGCCAAAAAGTACTTC. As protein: CASTPNISGAKKYF.

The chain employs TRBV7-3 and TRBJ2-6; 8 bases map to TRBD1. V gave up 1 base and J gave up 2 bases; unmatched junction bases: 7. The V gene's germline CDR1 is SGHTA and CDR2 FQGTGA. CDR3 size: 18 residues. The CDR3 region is CASSLNSRGPTGANVLTF. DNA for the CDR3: TGTGCCAGCAGCTTAAATTCCAGGGGGCCCACTGGGGCCAACGTCCTGACTTTC.

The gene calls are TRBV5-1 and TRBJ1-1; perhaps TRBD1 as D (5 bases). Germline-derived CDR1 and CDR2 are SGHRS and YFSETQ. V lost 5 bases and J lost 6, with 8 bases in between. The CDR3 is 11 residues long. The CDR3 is CASRETAEAFF. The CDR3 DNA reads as TGCGCCAGCAGGGAGACAGCTGAAGCTTTCTTT.

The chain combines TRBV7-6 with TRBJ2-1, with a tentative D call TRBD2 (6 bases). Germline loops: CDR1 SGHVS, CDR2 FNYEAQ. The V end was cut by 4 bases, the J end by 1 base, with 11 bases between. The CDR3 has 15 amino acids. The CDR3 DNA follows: TGTGCCAGCAGCTCCCGGGACTCTTCCTACAATGAGCAGTTCTTC. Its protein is CASSSRDSSYNEQFF.